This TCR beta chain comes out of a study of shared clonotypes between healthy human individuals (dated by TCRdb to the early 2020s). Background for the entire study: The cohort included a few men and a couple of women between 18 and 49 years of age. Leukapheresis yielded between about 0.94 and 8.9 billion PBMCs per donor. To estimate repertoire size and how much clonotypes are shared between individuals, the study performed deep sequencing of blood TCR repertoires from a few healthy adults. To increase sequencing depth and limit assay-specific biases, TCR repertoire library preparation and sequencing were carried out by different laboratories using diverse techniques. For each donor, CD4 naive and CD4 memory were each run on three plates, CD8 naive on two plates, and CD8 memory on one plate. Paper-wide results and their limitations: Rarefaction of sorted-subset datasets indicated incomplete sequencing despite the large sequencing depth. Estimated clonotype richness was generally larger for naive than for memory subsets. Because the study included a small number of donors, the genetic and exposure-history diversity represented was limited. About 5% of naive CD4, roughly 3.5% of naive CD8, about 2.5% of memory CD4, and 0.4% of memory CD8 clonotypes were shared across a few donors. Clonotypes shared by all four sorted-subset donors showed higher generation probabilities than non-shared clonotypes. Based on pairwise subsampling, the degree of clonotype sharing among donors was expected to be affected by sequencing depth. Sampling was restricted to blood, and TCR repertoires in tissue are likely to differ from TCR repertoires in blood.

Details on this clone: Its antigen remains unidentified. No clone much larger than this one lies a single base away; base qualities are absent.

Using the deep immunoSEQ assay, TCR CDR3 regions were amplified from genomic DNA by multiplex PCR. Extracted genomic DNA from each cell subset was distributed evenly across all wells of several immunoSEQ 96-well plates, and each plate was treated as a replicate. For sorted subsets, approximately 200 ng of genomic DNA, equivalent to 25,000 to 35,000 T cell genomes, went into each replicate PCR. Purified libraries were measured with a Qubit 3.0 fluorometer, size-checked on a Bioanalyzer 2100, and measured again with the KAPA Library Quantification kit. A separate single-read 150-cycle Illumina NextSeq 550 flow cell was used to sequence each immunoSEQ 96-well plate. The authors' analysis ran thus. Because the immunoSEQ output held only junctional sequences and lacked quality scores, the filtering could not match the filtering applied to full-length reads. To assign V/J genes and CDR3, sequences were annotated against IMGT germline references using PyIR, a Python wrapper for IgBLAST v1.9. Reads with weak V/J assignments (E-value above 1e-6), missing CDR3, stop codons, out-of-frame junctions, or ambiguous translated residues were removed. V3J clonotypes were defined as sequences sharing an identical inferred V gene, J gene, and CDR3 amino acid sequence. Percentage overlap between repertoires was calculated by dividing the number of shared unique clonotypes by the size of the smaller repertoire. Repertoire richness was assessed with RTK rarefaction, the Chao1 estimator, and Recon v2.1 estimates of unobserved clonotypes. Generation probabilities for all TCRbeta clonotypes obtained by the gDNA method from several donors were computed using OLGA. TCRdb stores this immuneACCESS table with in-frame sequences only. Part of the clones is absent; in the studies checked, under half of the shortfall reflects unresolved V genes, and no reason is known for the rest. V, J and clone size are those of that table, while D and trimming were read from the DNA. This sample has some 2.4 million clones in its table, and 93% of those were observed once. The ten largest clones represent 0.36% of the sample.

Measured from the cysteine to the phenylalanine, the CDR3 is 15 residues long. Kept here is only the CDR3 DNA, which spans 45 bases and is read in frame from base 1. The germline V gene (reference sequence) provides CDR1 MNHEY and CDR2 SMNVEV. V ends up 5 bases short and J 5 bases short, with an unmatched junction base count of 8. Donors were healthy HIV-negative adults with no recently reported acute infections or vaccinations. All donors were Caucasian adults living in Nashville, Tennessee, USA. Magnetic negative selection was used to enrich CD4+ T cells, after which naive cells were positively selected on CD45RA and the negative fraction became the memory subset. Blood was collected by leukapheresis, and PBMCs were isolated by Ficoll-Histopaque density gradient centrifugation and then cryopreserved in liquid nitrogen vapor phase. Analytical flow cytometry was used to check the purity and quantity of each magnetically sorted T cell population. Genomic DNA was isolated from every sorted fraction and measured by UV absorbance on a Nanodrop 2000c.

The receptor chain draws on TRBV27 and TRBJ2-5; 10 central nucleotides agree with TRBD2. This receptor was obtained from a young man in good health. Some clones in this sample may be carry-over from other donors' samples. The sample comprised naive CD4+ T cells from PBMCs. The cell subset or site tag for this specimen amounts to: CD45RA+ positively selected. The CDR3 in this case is CASSTQLAGFETQYF. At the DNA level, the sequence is TGTGCCAGCAGTACGCAACTAGCGGGATTTGAGACCCAGTACTTC.